What follows are 29 T cell receptor beta chains derived from one specimen sequenced in a study of memory CD4+ T cells and cytomegalovirus serostatus. The table came from immunoSEQ multiplex PCR; TCRdb's copy has only in-frame clones and leaves some out. The sample yields about 80,000 clones, more than 70% seen once. Single viable CD3+CD4+CD8-CD45RO+ cells were sorted as the memory CD4+ T cells. The sample was memory CD4+ T cells from blood. These receptors came from an adult in good health and CMV-seronegative.

This sequence joins TRBV5-4 and TRBJ1-2; D is unclear. Germline-derived CDR1 and CDR2 are SGHNT and YYREEE (reference sequence). V was trimmed by 1 base and J by 0 bases, leaving 7 bases between them. This CDR3 has 14 residues. The CDR3 here is CASSLSTSNYGYTF. Written as DNA, the CDR3 is TGTGCCAGCAGCTTGTCCACGTCTAACTATGGCTACACCTTC.

The chain joins TRBV9 to TRBJ2-7, with 10 bases aligning to TRBD1. V trimming: 3 bases; J trimming: 7 bases; junction bases outside the gene matches: 7. The CDR3 has 14 residues. CDR1 SGDLS and CDR2 YYNGEE come from the germline V gene. The CDR3 reads CASSARQGAGEQYF. The CDR3 bases are TGTGCCAGCAGCGCCCGACAGGGGGCGGGTGAGCAGTACTTC. The full variable domain, in which reference TRBV9 and TRBJ2-7 provide the parts outside the CDR3, is DSGVTQTPKHLITATGQRVTLRCSPRSGDLSVYWYQQSLDQGLQFLIQYYNGEERAKGNILERFSAQQFPDLHSELNLSSLELGDSALYFCASSARQGAGEQYFGPGTRLTVT.

This clone has just one count. This chain joins TRBV6-4 and TRBJ2-1; TRBD2 matches at 14 bases. CDR1 is MRHNA, CDR2 SNTAGT, per germline. CDR3 length equals 16 residues. With 6 bases clipped from V and 5 bases from J, the junction kept 6 bases outside the gene matches. For the CDR3, the DNA is TGTGCCAGCAGCTGGACTAGCGGGGGGCGGCACAATGAGCAGTTCTTC. Translated, it gives CASSWTSGGRHNEQFF.

The rearrangement links TRBV7-2 to TRBJ1-2, with D possibly matching TRBD1 (5 bases). CDR1 is SGHTA and CDR2 is FQGNSA in the germline V gene. CDR3 length: 14 residues. The V gene lost 4 bases and the J gene lost 4 bases, with 13 bases spanning the gap. CDR3 amino acids: CASSSPGLPYGYTF. CDR3 coding DNA: TGTGCCAGCAGCTCACCGGGACTTCCCTATGGCTACACCTTC.

This clone was seen just once. This chain uses TRBV4-3 with TRBJ2-5; D may be TRBD1 (5 bases). The CDR3 extends over 15 amino acids. Trimming pared 1 base from V and 5 bases from J, leaving 14 bases between. Looked up from germline, CDR1 is LGHNA and CDR2 is YSLEER. The CDR3, as DNA: TGCGCCAGCAGCCAAGGGCCCTGGGGCAGGGAGACCCAGTACTTC. This codes for CASSQGPWGRETQYF.

The CDR3 region has the DNA TGCGCCAGCAACTGGGGCGAGGACGGGGAGACCCAGTACTTC. It translates to CASNWGEDGETQYF. The chain links TRBV5-1 to TRBJ2-5, with D possibly being TRBD1 (5 bases). The ends were cut back, 6 bases at V and 5 bases at J, with 17 bases in the middle. CDR3 length: 14 amino acids. The V gene's germline CDR1 is SGHRS and CDR2 YFSETQ.

V is TRBV7-2 and J is TRBJ1-6; D is possibly TRBD1 (5 bases). In germline, CDR1 is SGHTA, CDR2 FQGNSA. V shed 3 bases and J shed 8 bases, with 20 bases lying between them. The CDR3 is 17 residues long. CDR3 DNA sequence: TGTGCCAGCAGCTTTATCCTCGGCAGGGACGGCGATTCACCCCTCCACTTT. It codes for CASSFILGRDGDSPLHF.

In the case of this clone: At one of its ends the junction is not consistent with the germline gene, which may arise from a read error. The V call is TRBV7-7, the J call TRBJ2-5, with D perhaps TRBD1 (6 bases). Germline CDR1 is SSHAT and CDR2 is FNYEAQ (reference sequence). The CDR3 contains 15 residues. DNA for the CDR3: TGTGCTAGCAGCTTAGCGCTCCAGGGGCGGGAGACCCAGTACTTC. Its protein product is CASSLALQGRETQYF.

The gene calls are TRBV6-5 and TRBJ1-5, with 9 nucleotides matching TRBD1. The CDR3 has 15 residues. The J segment lost 6 bases and the V segment lost 5 bases, leaving 8 bases of the junction unmatched. In germline, CDR1 is MNHEY, CDR2 SVGAGI. Written as DNA, the CDR3 is TGTGCCAGCAGTCCCGGGACAGGGAGGATTCAGCCCCAGCATTTT. Protein: CASSPGTGRIQPQHF.

This chain uses TRBV18 with TRBJ2-7; maybe TRBD1 (5 bases). The V end was cut by 2 bases, the J end by 1 base, with 9 bases between. Looked up from germline, CDR1 is KGHSH and CDR2 is LQKENI. This CDR3 spans 14 amino acids. This CDR3 is CASSPDSLSYEQYF. The CDR3 DNA is TGTGCCAGCTCACCAGACAGCCTATCCTACGAGCAGTACTTC.

The V call is TRBV18, the J call TRBJ1-2; D not resolved. CDR3 length equals 15 residues. Germline V gene data show CDR1 as KGHSH and CDR2 as LQKENI. Deletions cut 2 bases from V and 3 bases from J, with 13 bases between. CDR3 in amino acids: CASSPEAHSDYGYTF. CDR3 nucleotide sequence: TGTGCCAGCTCACCAGAGGCCCACTCTGACTATGGCTACACCTTC.

CDR3 region: CASTLDRVSYQPQHF. As DNA, the CDR3 is TGTGCCAGCACCCTTGACAGGGTCTCGTATCAGCCCCAGCATTTT. This rearrangement joins TRBV6-1 to TRBJ1-5; TRBD1 agrees at 7 bases. This CDR3 is built from 15 residues. Germline trimming cut 7 bases from V and 5 bases from J; bases unmatched to any gene: 11. Germline V lookup: CDR1 MNHNS, CDR2 SASEGT.

This clone was detected a few times. This chain connects TRBV7-8 to TRBJ1-3; 8 bases line up with TRBD1. Unmatched junction bases numbered 7, after V lost 3 bases and J lost 0 bases. In germline, CDR1 is SGHVS, CDR2 FQNEAQ. This CDR3 region has 17 residues. The CDR3 DNA reads TGTGCCAGCAGCTTCCTCGGACAGGGTTTCTCTGGAAACACCATATATTTT. Translating it yields CASSFLGQGFSGNTIYF.

The V and J genes are TRBV7-2 and TRBJ2-7, with D possibly matching TRBD1 (5 bases). CDR1 and CDR2 from the germline V gene are SGHTA and FQGNSA. This CDR3 spans 13 amino acids. Trimming left V 5 bases short and J 2 bases short, with 10 bases between. The CDR3 region is CASSRQNPYEQYF. DNA of the CDR3: TGTGCCAGCAGCCGACAGAACCCCTACGAGCAGTACTTC. The full variable domain, its missing parts supplied by reference TRBV7-2 and TRBJ2-7, is GAGVSQSPSNKVTEKGKDVELRCDPISGHTALYWYRQSLGQGLEFLIYFQGNSAPDKSGLPSDRFSAERTGGSVSTLTIQRTQQEDSAVYLCASSRQNPYEQYFGPGTRLTVT.

This CDR3 reads CASSQDRWGGYTF. The DNA of the CDR3 is TGCGCCAGCAGCCAAGATCGGTGGGGAGGCTACACCTTC. The J gene is TRBJ1-2, the V gene TRBV4-3, with D unresolved. The CDR3 runs 13 residues. V was pared by 0 bases and J by 8 bases, with 10 bases between. Germline V gene lookup returns CDR1 LGHNA and CDR2 YSLEER.

Here the CDR3 DNA reads TGCGCCAGTAGCGGGGGGGCCGGGGCAGATACGCAGTATTTT. Its protein is CASSGGAGADTQYF. The rearrangement uses TRBV5-1 and TRBJ2-3, with 11 nucleotides matching TRBD2. Germline V gives CDR1 SGHRS, CDR2 YFSETQ. The V segment lost 8 bases and the J segment 4 bases; nucleotides outside the gene matches: 6. The CDR3 length is 14 residues.

A few counts support this clone. This rearrangement joins TRBV6-5 to TRBJ2-7; D is unresolved. The CDR3 has 13 residues. The V end was cut by 4 bases, the J end by 0 bases, with 7 bases between. Germline assignment: CDR1 MNHEY and CDR2 SVGAGI. CDR3 in amino acids: CASSSADSYEQYF. In nucleotides, the CDR3 is TGTGCCAGCAGTTCTGCGGACTCCTACGAGCAGTACTTC.

This sequence joins TRBV5-8 and TRBJ2-6, with D hard to call. Germline CDR1 SGHTS, CDR2 YDEGEE. There are 17 residues in the CDR3. V gave up 4 bases and J gave up 0 bases, with 14 bases separating them. CDR3 bases: TGTGCCAGCAGCCCACTGGTATACAGCTCTGGGGCCAACGTCCTGACTTTC. It encodes CASSPLVYSSGANVLTF.

This chain connects TRBV5-4 to TRBJ2-2; D is undetermined. Germline CDR1 is SGHNT and CDR2 is YYREEE (reference sequence). Trimming took off 1 base at V and 4 bases at J, with 5 bases between the two ends. This CDR3 contains 13 residues. CDR3 region: CASSLMSTGELFF. In nucleotides, the CDR3 is TGTGCCAGCAGCTTGATGAGCACCGGGGAGCTGTTTTTT.

V gene TRBV7-9 combines with J gene TRBJ2-3; 9 bases agree with TRBD1. CDR3 length: 17 amino acids. Looked up from germline, CDR1 is SEHNR and CDR2 is FQNEAQ (reference sequence). J was trimmed by 5 bases and V by 0 bases; bases with no gene match: 9. The CDR3 region is CASSLAAWTGEQDTQYF. In DNA, the CDR3 is TGTGCCAGCAGCTTAGCCGCGTGGACAGGGGAGCAAGATACGCAGTATTTT.

This chain's CDR3 is CASSVEGQNTEAFF. In DNA, the CDR3 is TGTGCCAGCAGCGTAGAGGGACAGAACACTGAAGCTTTCTTT. The chain joins TRBV9 to TRBJ1-1; tentative D call: TRBD1 (6 bases). The germline V gene has CDR1 SGDLS and CDR2 YYNGEE. With 0 bases removed from V and 1 base from J, the gap between germline ends came to 7 bases. The CDR3 loop spans 14 amino acids.

The rearrangement links TRBV28 to TRBJ1-6, with D unclear. The length of the CDR3 is 15 residues. V shed 3 bases and J shed 7 bases, with 13 bases lying between them. CDR1 MDHEN and CDR2 SYDVKM come from the germline V gene. CDR3 sequence reads: CASSLNLDGNSPLHF. CDR3 in DNA: TGTGCCAGCAGTTTGAACCTAGACGGGAATTCACCCCTCCACTTT.

The chain employs TRBV19 and TRBJ1-3, with D unclear. CDR3 length: 13 residues. CDR1 LNHDA and CDR2 SQIVND come from the germline V gene (reference sequence). V dropped 7 bases and J dropped 2 bases, with 9 bases sitting between them. The CDR3 nucleotides read TGTGCCAGTACCCCGGGAGCTGGAAACACCATATATTTT. It is translated as CASTPGAGNTIYF.

The rearrangement uses TRBV7-9 and TRBJ1-1, with D hard to call. Germline V CDR1 and CDR2: SEHNR, FQNEAQ (reference sequence). The V and J ends lost 6 bases and 5 bases respectively, with 10 bases between them. The CDR3 covers 12 residues. DNA of the CDR3: TGTGCCAGCAGTCGTAGGGAGACTGAAGCTTTCTTT. This sequence encodes CASSRRETEAFF.

V is TRBV13 and J is TRBJ2-7; D not resolved. V lost 0 bases to trimming and J lost 3 bases, with 12 bases between them. The V gene's germline CDR1 is PRHDT and CDR2 FYEKMQ (reference sequence). The CDR3 is made up of 15 amino acids. CDR3 residues: CASSLGLGTGYEQYF. Here the CDR3 DNA reads TGTGCCAGCAGCTTAGGCCTGGGCACTGGCTACGAGCAGTACTTC.

The V and J genes are TRBV18 and TRBJ2-2; 9 bases are a match to TRBD2. Germline V CDR1 and CDR2: KGHSH, LQKENI. CDR3 length: 19 residues. V lost 2 bases and J lost 0; bases outside the gene matches: 10. The CDR3 bases are TGTGCCAGCTCACCAATATTGGGTAGCGGGGGAACGAACACCGGGGAGCTGTTTTTT. Residues: CASSPILGSGGTNTGELFF. The entire variable domain, with the rest obtained from reference TRBV18 and TRBJ2-2, is as follows: NAGVMQNPRHLVRRRGQEARLRCSPMKGHSHVYWYRQLPEEGLKFMVYLQKENIIDESGMPKERFSAEFPKEGPSILRIQQVVRGDSAAYFCASSPILGSGGTNTGELFFGEGSRLTVL.

The chain couples TRBV7-2 to TRBJ2-1; 7 nucleotides match TRBD1. The CDR3 spans 14 residues. The germline V gene encodes CDR1 SGHTA and CDR2 FQGNSA. After removal of 5 bases from V and 3 bases from J, the junction contained 4 bases not matched to a gene. In DNA, the CDR3 is TGTGCCAGCAGCGGCAGGGGGAACTACAATGAGCAGTTCTTC. It yields the protein CASSGRGNYNEQFF.

The gene calls are TRBV11-1 and TRBJ1-4; 10 bases are shared with TRBD1. V gave up 5 bases and J gave up 5 bases; unmatched junction bases: 8. The germline V gene has CDR1 SGHAT and CDR2 FQDESV (reference sequence). The CDR3 is 16 residues long. CDR3 DNA sequence: TGTGCCAGCAGCCCGGGACAGGGGACACAAAATGAAAAACTGTTTTTT. Translating gives CASSPGQGTQNEKLFF.

The V gene is TRBV5-1, the J gene TRBJ1-2; 7 positions match TRBD1. CDR1 SGHRS and CDR2 YFSETQ come from the germline V gene. This CDR3 is built from 13 residues. Losses at the gene ends were 3 bases for V and 8 bases for J; bases not matched to a gene: 7. The CDR3 is CASSYLTGRGYTF. The CDR3 region has the DNA TGCGCCAGCAGCTACCTGACAGGGCGCGGCTACACCTTC.